These T cell receptor beta chains were read from a single sample in a study of cytomegalovirus exposure and HLA in healthy donors. Clones were read by immunoSEQ multiplex PCR, and TCRdb kept only the in-frame ones, dropping some. The data contain around 150,000 clones, roughly 85% of them seen just once; the ten biggest clones take up roughly 6.8%. The sample was PBMCs. These receptors all stem from a man between 40 and 49 years old in good health and CMV-seropositive. Both conserved end residues are part of each CDR3. D genes are given only for firm matches. Where a row states a size, it is once, few, many or the class of an expanded clone; other rows omit it.

V gene: TRBV30; D gene: TRBD1; clone size: NA; J gene: TRBJ2-7; CDR3 length: 13; CDR3 DNA: TGTGCCTGGGGAGACAGGGGGTCCTACGAGCAGTACTTC; CDR3 protein: CAWGDRGSYEQYF
V gene: TRBV21-1; D gene: NA; clone size: NA; J gene: TRBJ1-1; CDR3 length: 17; CDR3 DNA: TGTGCCAGCACCCAAAGAGCGGGTTCTGGGTGGAACACTGAAGCTTTCTTT; CDR3 protein: CASTQRAGSGWNTEAFF
V gene: TRBV11-3; D gene: TRBD1; clone size: once; J gene: TRBJ2-3; CDR3 length: 15; CDR3 DNA: TGTGCCAGCAGCCGTAAGGGGGCTTCCACAGATACGCAGTATTTT; CDR3 protein: CASSRKGASTDTQYF
V gene: TRBV5-1; D gene: NA; clone size: NA; J gene: TRBJ2-7; CDR3 length: 14; CDR3 DNA: TGCGCCAGCAGCTTGGGAGGCCGATCCTACGAGCAGTACTTC; CDR3 protein: CASSLGGRSYEQYF
V gene: TRBV5-4; D gene: NA; clone size: once; J gene: TRBJ2-5; CDR3 length: 16; CDR3 DNA: TGTGCCAGCAGCCAGAGTTCAGGGGCCGGAAAAGAGACCCAGTACTTC; CDR3 protein: CASSQSSGAGKETQYF
V gene: TRBV9; D gene: TRBD2; clone size: NA; J gene: TRBJ2-2; CDR3 length: 17; CDR3 DNA: TGTGCCAGCAGCGTTATTAGCGGGAGGAGAAACACCGGGGAGCTGTTTTTT; CDR3 protein: CASSVISGRRNTGELFF
V gene: TRBV6-1; D gene: NA; clone size: NA; J gene: TRBJ1-2; CDR3 length: 11; CDR3 DNA: TGTGCCAGCAGTGTATTGGCTGGCTACACCTTC; CDR3 protein: CASSVLAGYTF
V gene: TRBV20-1; D gene: NA; clone size: NA; J gene: TRBJ2-7; CDR3 length: 10; CDR3 DNA: TGCAGTGCCCACCGGGTCGAGCAGTACTTC; CDR3 protein: CSAHRVEQYF
V gene: TRBV14; D gene: TRBD2; clone size: once; J gene: TRBJ2-2; CDR3 length: 11; CDR3 DNA: TGTGCCAGCGGGGGGGCCGGGGAGCTGTTTTTT; CDR3 protein: CASGGAGELFF
V gene: TRBV19; D gene: NA; clone size: NA; J gene: TRBJ1-4; CDR3 length: 13; CDR3 DNA: TGTGCCAGTACTCCCAGGGAAGAGGAAAAACTGTTTTTT; CDR3 protein: CASTPREEEKLFF
V gene: TRBV9; D gene: NA; clone size: once; J gene: TRBJ1-6; CDR3 length: 15; CDR3 DNA: TGTGCCAGCAGCCCCGGGATGAGGGCTGGATCACCCCTCCACTTT; CDR3 protein: CASSPGMRAGSPLHF
V gene: TRBV30; D gene: NA; clone size: NA; J gene: TRBJ1-4; CDR3 length: 12; CDR3 DNA: TGTGCCTGGTCCTTAGGGGCGGCGGAACTGTTTTTT; CDR3 protein: CAWSLGAAELFF
V gene: TRBV6-5; D gene: TRBD1; clone size: once; J gene: TRBJ2-7; CDR3 length: 16; CDR3 DNA: TGTGCCAGCAGTTCGCCTTTTGGGACAGGGACCGACGAGCAGTACTTC; CDR3 protein: CASSSPFGTGTDEQYF
V gene: TRBV6-5; D gene: NA; clone size: NA; J gene: TRBJ1-2; CDR3 length: 13; CDR3 DNA: TGTGCCAGCAGACCTACAGGGTATGATGGCTACACCTTC; CDR3 protein: CASRPTGYDGYTF
V gene: TRBV28; D gene: NA; clone size: NA; J gene: TRBJ2-3; CDR3 length: 13; CDR3 DNA: TGTGCCAGCGCCCCTAGCGGCACAGATACGCAGTATTTT; CDR3 protein: CASAPSGTDTQYF
V gene: TRBV28; D gene: NA; clone size: few; J gene: TRBJ1-5; CDR3 length: 15; CDR3 DNA: TGTGCCAGCAACCCGGGGGGAGTAGGCAATCAGCCCCAGCATTTT; CDR3 protein: CASNPGGVGNQPQHF
V gene: TRBV7-9; D gene: NA; clone size: NA; J gene: TRBJ2-2; CDR3 length: 14; CDR3 DNA: TGTGCCAGCAGCTTAATGGGGAGCACCGGGGAGCTGTTTTTT; CDR3 protein: CASSLMGSTGELFF
V gene: TRBV28; D gene: TRBD2; clone size: once; J gene: TRBJ2-2; CDR3 length: 15; CDR3 DNA: TGTGCCAGCAGTTTGGGACTAGGGGCCACCGGGGAGCTGTTTTTT; CDR3 protein: CASSLGLGATGELFF
V gene: TRBV19; D gene: TRBD1; clone size: NA; J gene: TRBJ2-7; CDR3 length: 14; CDR3 DNA: TGTGCCAGTAGTACCACGACAGGGCACTACGAGCAGTACTTC; CDR3 protein: CASSTTTGHYEQYF
V gene: TRBV5-4; D gene: NA; clone size: few; J gene: TRBJ2-1; CDR3 length: 13; CDR3 DNA: TGTGCCAGCAGCTCCAGGGACTACAATGAGCAGTTCTTC; CDR3 protein: CASSSRDYNEQFF
V gene: TRBV10-3; D gene: TRBD2; clone size: few; J gene: TRBJ2-7; CDR3 length: 13; CDR3 DNA: TGTGCCATAAGTAGCGGGAGCCCCCACGAGCAGTACTTC; CDR3 protein: CAISSGSPHEQYF
V gene: TRBV7-7; D gene: NA; clone size: NA; J gene: TRBJ2-2; CDR3 length: 13; CDR3 DNA: TGTGCTAGCAGCGCGGGGAACACCGGGGAGCTGTTTTTT; CDR3 protein: CASSAGNTGELFF
V gene: TRBV30; D gene: NA; clone size: NA; J gene: TRBJ1-2; CDR3 length: 11; CDR3 DNA: TGTGCCTGGAGTGCGGAGCATGGCTACACCTTC; CDR3 protein: CAWSAEHGYTF
V gene: TRBV9; D gene: NA; clone size: NA; J gene: TRBJ1-2; CDR3 length: 14; CDR3 DNA: TGTGCCAGCAGCGTAGTATCAGGCCCTTATGGCTACACCTTC; CDR3 protein: CASSVVSGPYGYTF
V gene: TRBV6-6; D gene: NA; clone size: NA; J gene: TRBJ2-7; CDR3 length: 14; CDR3 DNA: TGTGCCAGCAGTTATAGAGGGTCGGCCTACGAGCAGTACTTC; CDR3 protein: CASSYRGSAYEQYF
V gene: TRBV7-8; D gene: NA; clone size: NA; J gene: TRBJ2-7; CDR3 length: 12; CDR3 DNA: TGTGCCAGCAGCGGACAGACTTACGAGCAGTACTTC; CDR3 protein: CASSGQTYEQYF
V gene: TRBV6-6; D gene: NA; clone size: NA; J gene: TRBJ1-4; CDR3 length: 13; CDR3 DNA: TGTGCCAGCAGTGCCCTTAAAGCTGAAAAACTGTTTTTT; CDR3 protein: CASSALKAEKLFF
V gene: TRBV30; D gene: NA; clone size: NA; J gene: TRBJ2-7; CDR3 length: 14; CDR3 DNA: TGTGCCTGGAGTTGGGGCAGGAGATCCTACGAGCAGTACTTC; CDR3 protein: CAWSWGRRSYEQYF
V gene: TRBV15; D gene: NA; clone size: NA; J gene: TRBJ2-2; CDR3 length: 13; CDR3 DNA: TGTGCCACCAGCAGAGGGGGCATGGGGGAGCTGTTTTTT; CDR3 protein: CATSRGGMGELFF
V gene: TRBV5-4; D gene: TRBD1; clone size: NA; J gene: TRBJ2-5; CDR3 length: 15; CDR3 DNA: TGTGCCAGCAGCCGAAATCGGGACAGAGAAGAGACCCAGTACTTC; CDR3 protein: CASSRNRDREETQYF
V gene: TRBV29-1; D gene: NA; clone size: NA; J gene: TRBJ1-1; CDR3 length: 13; CDR3 DNA: TGCAGCGTTGGGGGCCGAATGAACACTGAAGCTTTCTTT; CDR3 protein: CSVGGRMNTEAFF
V gene: TRBV9; D gene: NA; clone size: NA; J gene: TRBJ2-2; CDR3 length: 16; CDR3 DNA: TGTGCCAGCAGCCCGTTTGGCGGCAGTTACACCGGGGAGCTGTTTTTT; CDR3 protein: CASSPFGGSYTGELFF
V gene: TRBV6-5; D gene: NA; clone size: NA; J gene: TRBJ2-2; CDR3 length: 13; CDR3 DNA: TGTGCCAGCAGCCTTCTTAGAACCGGGGAGCTGTTTTTT; CDR3 protein: CASSLLRTGELFF